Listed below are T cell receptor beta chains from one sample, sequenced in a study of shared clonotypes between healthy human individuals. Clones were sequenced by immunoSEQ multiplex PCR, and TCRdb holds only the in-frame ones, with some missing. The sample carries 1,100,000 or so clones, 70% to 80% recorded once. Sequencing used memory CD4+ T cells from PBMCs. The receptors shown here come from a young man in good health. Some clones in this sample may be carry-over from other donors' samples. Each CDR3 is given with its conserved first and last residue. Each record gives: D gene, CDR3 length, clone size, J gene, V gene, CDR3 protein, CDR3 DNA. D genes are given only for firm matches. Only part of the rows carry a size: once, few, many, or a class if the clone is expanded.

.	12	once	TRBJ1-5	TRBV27	CASSNRNQPQHF	TGTGCCAGCAGCAATCGCAATCAGCCCCAGCATTTT
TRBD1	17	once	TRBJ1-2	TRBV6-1	CASSEIPGQGSSYGYTF	TGTGCCAGCAGTGAAATTCCCGGACAGGGGTCGTCCTATGGCTACACCTTC
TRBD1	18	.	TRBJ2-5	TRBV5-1	CASSMTGGNLNPKETQYF	TGCGCCAGCAGCATGACAGGGGGAAACCTTAACCCCAAAGAGACCCAGTACTTC
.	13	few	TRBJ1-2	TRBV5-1	CASSFLGGSGYTF	TGCGCCAGCAGCTTCCTCGGGGGCAGTGGCTACACCTTC
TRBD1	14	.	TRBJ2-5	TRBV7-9	CASSTWTGQETQYF	TGTGCCAGCAGCACATGGACAGGCCAAGAGACCCAGTACTTC
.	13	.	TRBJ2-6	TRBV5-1	CASSSPGANVLTF	TGCGCCAGCAGCAGCCCTGGGGCCAACGTCCTGACTTTC
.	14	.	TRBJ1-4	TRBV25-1	CASSQPGANEKLFF	TGTGCCAGCAGTCAGCCCGGGGCGAATGAAAAACTGTTTTTT
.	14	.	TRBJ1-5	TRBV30	CAWGTGTIYQPQHF	TGTGCCTGGGGGACGGGGACTATCTATCAGCCCCAGCATTTT
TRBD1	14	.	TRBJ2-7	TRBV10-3	CAIMPGQGTYEQYF	TGTGCCATCATGCCGGGACAGGGGACCTACGAGCAGTACTTC
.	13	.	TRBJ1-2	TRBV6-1	CASSELSGYGYTF	TGTGCCAGCAGTGAACTCAGTGGATATGGCTACACCTTC
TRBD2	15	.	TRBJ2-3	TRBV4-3	CASSQSGRALDTQYF	TGCGCCAGCAGCCAGAGCGGGAGGGCCCTAGATACGCAGTATTTT
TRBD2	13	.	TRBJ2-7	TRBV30	CAWSQISGYEQYF	TGTGCCTGGAGTCAGATTAGCGGGTACGAGCAGTACTTC
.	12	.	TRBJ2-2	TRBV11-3	CASSLSTGELFF	TGTGCCAGCAGCTTATCGACCGGGGAGCTGTTTTTT
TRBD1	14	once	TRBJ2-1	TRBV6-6	CASSPQGGHNEQFF	TGTGCCAGCAGTCCACAGGGGGGCCACAATGAGCAGTTCTTC
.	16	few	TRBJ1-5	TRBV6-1	CASSEALLGFYQPQHF	TGTGCCAGCAGTGAAGCGCTGTTAGGGTTTTATCAGCCCCAGCATTTT
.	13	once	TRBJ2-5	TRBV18	CASSPSPLLAQYF	TGTGCCAGCTCACCATCTCCACTCCTGGCCCAGTACTTC
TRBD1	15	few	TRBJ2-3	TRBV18	CASSPGQRSTDTQYF	TGTGCCAGCTCACCGGGACAGAGAAGCACAGATACGCAGTATTTT
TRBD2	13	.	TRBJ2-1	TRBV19	CASSRDYYNEQFF	TGTGCCAGTAGTCGGGACTATTACAATGAGCAGTTCTTC
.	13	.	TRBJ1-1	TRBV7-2	CASRQQTNTEAFF	TGTGCCAGCAGGCAACAGACGAACACTGAAGCTTTCTTT
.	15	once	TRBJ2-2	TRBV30	CAWRLGRGDTGELFF	TGTGCCTGGAGGCTGGGTAGGGGAGACACCGGGGAGCTGTTTTTT
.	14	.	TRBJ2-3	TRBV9	CASSVRGFKDTQYF	TGTGCCAGCAGCGTTAGAGGGTTCAAAGATACGCAGTATTTT
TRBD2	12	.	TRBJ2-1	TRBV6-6	CASGDSGSSEFF	TGTGCCAGCGGTGATAGCGGGAGCTCGGAGTTCTTC
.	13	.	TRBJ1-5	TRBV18	CASSPDQGQPQHF	TGTGCCAGCTCACCAGACCAGGGGCAGCCCCAGCATTTT
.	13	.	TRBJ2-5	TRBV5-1	CASREPFQETQYF	TGCGCCAGCAGAGAGCCCTTCCAAGAGACCCAGTACTTC
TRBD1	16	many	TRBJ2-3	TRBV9	CASSVAGRTGEMTQYF	TGTGCCAGCAGCGTGGCCGGAAGGACAGGGGAGATGACGCAGTATTTT
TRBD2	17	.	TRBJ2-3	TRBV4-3	CASSRGHPTSGTDTQYF	TGCGCCAGCAGCCGAGGACACCCGACTAGCGGCACAGATACGCAGTATTTT
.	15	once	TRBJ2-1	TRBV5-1	CASSHLAEPYNEQFF	TGCGCCAGCAGCCACCTGGCGGAACCCTACAATGAGCAGTTCTTC
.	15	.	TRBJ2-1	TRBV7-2	CASSLLMGSYNEQFF	TGTGCCAGCAGCTTATTAATGGGGTCCTACAATGAGCAGTTCTTC
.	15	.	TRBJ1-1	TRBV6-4	CATRDPGGLNTEAFF	TGTGCCACCAGAGATCCGGGAGGGCTGAACACTGAAGCTTTCTTT
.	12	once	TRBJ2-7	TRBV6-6	CASGRNPYEQYF	TGTGCCAGCGGTCGCAATCCCTACGAGCAGTACTTC
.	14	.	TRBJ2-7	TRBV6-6	CASSYSGEPYEQYF	TGTGCCAGCAGTTACTCTGGGGAGCCCTACGAGCAGTACTTC
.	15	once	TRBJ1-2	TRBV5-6	CASSTPGTINYGYTF	TGTGCCAGCAGCACCCCGGGGACGATCAACTATGGCTACACCTTC
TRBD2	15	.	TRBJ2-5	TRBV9	CASSYTSGSWETQYF	TGTGCCAGCAGCTACACTAGCGGGAGTTGGGAGACCCAGTACTTC
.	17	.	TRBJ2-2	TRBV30	CAWSPPRPSSGTGELFF	TGTGCCTGGAGCCCCCCCCGTCCTAGCAGTGGAACCGGGGAGCTGTTTTTT
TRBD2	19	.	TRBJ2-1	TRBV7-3	CASSLGLGLGGGSYNEQFF	TGTGCCAGCAGCTTAGGTCTCGGACTAGGTGGCGGGAGCTACAATGAGCAGTTCTTC
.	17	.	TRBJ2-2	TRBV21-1	CASSKRGGQGDTGELFF	TGTGCCAGCAGCAAAAGGGGGGGACAGGGCGATACCGGGGAGCTGTTTTTT
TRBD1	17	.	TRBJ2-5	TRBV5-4	CASSPLSRTGVQETQYF	TGTGCCAGCAGCCCCCTAAGCCGGACAGGGGTCCAAGAGACCCAGTACTTC
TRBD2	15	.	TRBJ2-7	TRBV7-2	CASSLRTSENYEQYF	TGTGCCAGCAGCTTACGGACTAGCGAGAACTACGAGCAGTACTTC
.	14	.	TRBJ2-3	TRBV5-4	CASSEGALGDTQYF	TGTGCCAGCAGCGAGGGTGCTTTGGGGGATACGCAGTATTTT
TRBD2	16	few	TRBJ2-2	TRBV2	CASRSTGTSGTGELFF	TGTGCCAGCAGGTCAACCGGGACTAGTGGCACCGGGGAGCTGTTTTTT
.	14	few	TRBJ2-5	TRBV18	CASSTALTQETQYF	TGTGCCAGCTCTACGGCACTTACTCAAGAGACCCAGTACTTC
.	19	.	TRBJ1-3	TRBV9	CASSVLWGAGFHSGNTIYF	TGTGCCAGCAGCGTACTCTGGGGGGCAGGCTTTCACTCTGGAAACACCATATATTTT
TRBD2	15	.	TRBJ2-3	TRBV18	CASSGPGRAADTQYF	TGTGCCAGCTCCGGTCCAGGGAGGGCGGCAGATACGCAGTATTTT
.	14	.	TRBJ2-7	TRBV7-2	CASSRSQDPYEQYF	TGTGCCAGCAGTCGTAGTCAGGACCCCTACGAGCAGTACTTC
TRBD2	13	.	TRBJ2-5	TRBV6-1	CATAGGIGGTQYF	TGTGCCACTGCGGGAGGGATTGGCGGGACCCAGTACTTC
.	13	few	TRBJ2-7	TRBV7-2	CASSSGRGNEQYF	TGTGCCAGCAGTTCAGGACGAGGGAACGAGCAGTACTTC
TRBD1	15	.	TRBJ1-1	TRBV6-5	CASRGQGAGRTEAFF	TGTGCCAGCAGGGGACAGGGGGCGGGGAGGACTGAAGCTTTCTTT
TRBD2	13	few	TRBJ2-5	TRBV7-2	CASRAPGSGAQYF	TGTGCCAGCAGGGCCCCGGGGAGCGGGGCCCAGTACTTC
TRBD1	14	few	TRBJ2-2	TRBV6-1	CATLDRANTGELFF	TGTGCCACCCTGGACAGGGCGAACACCGGGGAGCTGTTTTTT
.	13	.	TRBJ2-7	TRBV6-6	CASSYSTVGEQYF	TGTGCCAGCAGTTACTCTACGGTGGGCGAGCAGTACTTC
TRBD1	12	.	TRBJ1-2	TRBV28	CASRAGGSGYTF	TGTGCCAGCAGGGCAGGGGGCTCTGGCTACACCTTC
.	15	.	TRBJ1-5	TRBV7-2	CASSTQGNQGQPQHF	TGTGCCAGCAGCACACAGGGTAATCAGGGTCAGCCCCAGCATTTT
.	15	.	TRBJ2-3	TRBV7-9	CASSLRTGYTDTQYF	TGTGCCAGCAGCCTAAGGACGGGCTACACAGATACGCAGTATTTT
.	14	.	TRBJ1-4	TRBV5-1	CASSLQGPDEKLFF	TGCGCCAGCAGCTTACAGGGTCCAGATGAAAAACTGTTTTTT
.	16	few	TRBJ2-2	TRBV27	CASSPRGAGPTGELFF	TGTGCCAGCAGTCCTAGGGGGGCGGGGCCTACCGGGGAGCTGTTTTTT
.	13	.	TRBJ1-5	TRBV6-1	CASRETADQPQHF	TGTGCCAGCAGAGAGACGGCCGATCAGCCCCAGCATTTT
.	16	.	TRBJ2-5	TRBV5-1	CASSSNPSGGEETQYF	TGCGCCAGCAGCTCCAACCCCTCAGGAGGGGAAGAGACCCAGTACTTC
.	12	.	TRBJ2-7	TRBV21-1	CASSKGVQEQYF	TGTGCCAGCAGCAAAGGAGTCCAGGAGCAGTACTTC
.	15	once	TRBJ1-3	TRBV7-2	CASLADRSEGNTIYF	TGTGCCAGCTTAGCCGACAGGTCGGAAGGAAACACCATATATTTT
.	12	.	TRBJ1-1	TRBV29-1	CSVEGVGTEAFF	TGCAGCGTTGAAGGGGTTGGCACTGAAGCTTTCTTT